One sample yielded the 2 T cell receptor beta chains listed below, sequenced in a study of T-cell reconstitution after alpha-beta-depleted transplantation in children. Preparation of the TCRbeta library used unique molecular identifiers. TCRdb re-derived calls from the PCR reads in MiXCR, one entry per CDR3 protein. The sample records 150,000 to 200,000 distinct CDR3 sequences, about 15% being singletons. Material: PBMCs from the stem cell graft donor, obtained from the stem cell graft. All receptors come from a human donor who donated a stem cell graft to a child with acute lymphoblastic leukemia.

This clonotype was recorded at least ten times. The chain joins TRBV4-1 to TRBJ2-3, with D unresolved. Looked up from germline, CDR1 is MGHRA and CDR2 is YSYEKL. The V end was cut by 1 base, the J end by 2 bases, with 10 bases between. This CDR3 comprises 15 residues. The CDR3 reads CASSQVFPHTDTQYF. DNA of the CDR3: TGCGCCAGCAGCCAAGTTTTTCCACACACAGATACGCAGTATTTT.

This clonotype was picked up many times. This rearrangement joins TRBV5-5 to TRBJ2-1, with D possibly being TRBD1 or TRBD2 (5 bases each). V was shortened by 4 bases and J by 4 bases, with 24 bases between the two germline ends. From germline, CDR1 is SGHKS and CDR2 YYEKEE (reference sequence). The CDR3 is 18 residues long. The CDR3 nucleotides read TGTGCCAGCAGCCCCCATCGGCTAGCAGGGAGTTTTTACAATGAGCAGTTCTTC. As protein: CASSPHRLAGSFYNEQFF.